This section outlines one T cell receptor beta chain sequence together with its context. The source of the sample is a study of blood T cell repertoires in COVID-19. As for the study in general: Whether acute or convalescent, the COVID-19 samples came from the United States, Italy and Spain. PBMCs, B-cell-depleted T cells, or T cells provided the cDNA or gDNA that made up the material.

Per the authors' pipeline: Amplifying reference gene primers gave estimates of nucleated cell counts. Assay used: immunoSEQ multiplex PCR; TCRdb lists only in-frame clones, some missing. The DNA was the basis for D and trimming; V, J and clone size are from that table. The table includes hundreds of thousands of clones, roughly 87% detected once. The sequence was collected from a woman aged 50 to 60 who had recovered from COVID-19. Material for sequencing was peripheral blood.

In DNA, the CDR3 is TGTGCCAGCAGTTACAGCGGGGGGGAAGCGAACACTGAAGCTTTCTTT. As protein: CASSYSGGEANTEAFF. The chain carries TRBV6-5 and TRBJ1-1; tentatively, D is TRBD1 (5 bases). The V end was cut by 2 bases, the J end by 1 base, with 14 bases between. CDR1 and CDR2 from the germline V gene are MNHEY and SVGAGI. The length of the CDR3 is 16 residues.